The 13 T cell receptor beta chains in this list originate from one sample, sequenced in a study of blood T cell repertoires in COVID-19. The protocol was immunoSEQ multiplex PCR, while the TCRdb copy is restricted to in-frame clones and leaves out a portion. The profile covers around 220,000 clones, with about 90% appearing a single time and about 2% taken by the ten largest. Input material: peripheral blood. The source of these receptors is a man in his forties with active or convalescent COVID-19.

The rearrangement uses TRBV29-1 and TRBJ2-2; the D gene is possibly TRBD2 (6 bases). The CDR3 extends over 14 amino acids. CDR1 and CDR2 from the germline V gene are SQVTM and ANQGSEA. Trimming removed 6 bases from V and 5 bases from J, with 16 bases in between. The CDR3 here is CSVGGGERTGELFF. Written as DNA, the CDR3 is TGCAGCGTCGGCGGCGGGGAGCGGACCGGGGAGCTGTTTTTT.

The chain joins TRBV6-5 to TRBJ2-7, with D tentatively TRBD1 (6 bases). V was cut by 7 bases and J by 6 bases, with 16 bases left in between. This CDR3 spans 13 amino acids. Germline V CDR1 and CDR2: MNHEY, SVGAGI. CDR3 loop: CASTLTGRSEQYF. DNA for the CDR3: TGTGCCAGCACCCTAACAGGGCGAAGCGAGCAGTACTTC.

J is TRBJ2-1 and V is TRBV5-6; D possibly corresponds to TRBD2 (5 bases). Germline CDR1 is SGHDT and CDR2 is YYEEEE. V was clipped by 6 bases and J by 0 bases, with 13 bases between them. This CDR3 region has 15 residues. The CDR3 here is CASTIPGSSYNEQFF. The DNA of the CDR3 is TGTGCCAGCACCATCCCGGGGAGCTCCTACAATGAGCAGTTCTTC.

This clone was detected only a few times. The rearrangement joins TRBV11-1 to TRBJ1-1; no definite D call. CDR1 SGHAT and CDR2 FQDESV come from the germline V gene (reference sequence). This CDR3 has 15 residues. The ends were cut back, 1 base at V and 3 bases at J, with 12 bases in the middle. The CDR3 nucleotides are TGTGCCAGCAGCTTAGAAGTTTACAGCCACACTGAAGCTTTCTTT. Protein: CASSLEVYSHTEAFF.

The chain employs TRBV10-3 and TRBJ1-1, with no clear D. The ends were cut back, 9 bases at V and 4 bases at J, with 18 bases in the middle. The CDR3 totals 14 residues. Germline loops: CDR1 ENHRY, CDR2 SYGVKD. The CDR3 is CAIRNGELSTEAFF. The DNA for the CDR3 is TGTGCCATAAGAAACGGGGAATTGAGCACTGAAGCTTTCTTT.

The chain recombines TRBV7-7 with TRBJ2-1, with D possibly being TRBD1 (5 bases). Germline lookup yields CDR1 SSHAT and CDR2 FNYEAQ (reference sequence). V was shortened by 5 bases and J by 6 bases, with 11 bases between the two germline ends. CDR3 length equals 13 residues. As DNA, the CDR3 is TGTGCCAGCAGCCAGGGCCCCATCAATGAGCAGTTCTTC. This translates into CASSQGPINEQFF.

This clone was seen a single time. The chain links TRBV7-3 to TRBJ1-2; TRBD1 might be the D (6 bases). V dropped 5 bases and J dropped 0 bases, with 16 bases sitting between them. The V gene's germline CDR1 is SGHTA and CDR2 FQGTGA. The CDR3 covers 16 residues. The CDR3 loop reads CASSPEGGRANYGYTF. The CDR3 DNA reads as TGTGCCAGCAGCCCTGAGGGGGGGAGAGCTAACTATGGCTACACCTTC.

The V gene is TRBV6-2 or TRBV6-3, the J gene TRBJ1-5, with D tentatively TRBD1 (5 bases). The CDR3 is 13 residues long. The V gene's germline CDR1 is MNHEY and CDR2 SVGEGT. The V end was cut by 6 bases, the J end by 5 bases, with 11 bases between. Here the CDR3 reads CASSSDSYQPQHF. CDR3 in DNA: TGTGCCAGCAGCTCCGACAGTTATCAGCCCCAGCATTTT.

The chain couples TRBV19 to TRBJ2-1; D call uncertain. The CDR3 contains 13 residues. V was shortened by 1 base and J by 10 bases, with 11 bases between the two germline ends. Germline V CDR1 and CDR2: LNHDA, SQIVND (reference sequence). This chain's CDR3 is CASSIAGSMEQFF. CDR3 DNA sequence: TGTGCCAGTAGTATAGCCGGTTCGATGGAGCAGTTCTTC.

The CDR3 here is CASSWGQGYGYTF. The CDR3 region has the DNA TGTGCCAGCAGTTGGGGACAGGGTTATGGCTACACCTTC. This rearrangement joins TRBV27 to TRBJ1-2; 9 nucleotides line up with TRBD1. The CDR3 runs to 13 residues. V lost 4 bases and J lost 5; bases outside the gene matches: 2. CDR1 and CDR2 (germline): MNHEY, SMNVEV (reference sequence).

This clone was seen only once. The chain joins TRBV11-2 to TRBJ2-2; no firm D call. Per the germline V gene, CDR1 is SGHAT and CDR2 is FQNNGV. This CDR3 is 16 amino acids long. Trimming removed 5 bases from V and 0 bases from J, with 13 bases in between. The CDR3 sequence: CASSERLRANTGELFF. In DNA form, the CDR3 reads TGTGCCAGCAGCGAAAGACTTCGCGCGAACACCGGGGAGCTGTTTTTT.

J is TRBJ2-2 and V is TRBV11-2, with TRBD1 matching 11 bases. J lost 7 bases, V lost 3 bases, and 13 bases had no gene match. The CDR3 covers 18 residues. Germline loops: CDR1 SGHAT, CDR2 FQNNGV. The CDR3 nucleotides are TGTGCCAGCAGCTTCTTCGCGGACAGGGGGCTTAGAAGCGGGGAGCTGTTTTTT. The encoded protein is CASSFFADRGLRSGELFF.

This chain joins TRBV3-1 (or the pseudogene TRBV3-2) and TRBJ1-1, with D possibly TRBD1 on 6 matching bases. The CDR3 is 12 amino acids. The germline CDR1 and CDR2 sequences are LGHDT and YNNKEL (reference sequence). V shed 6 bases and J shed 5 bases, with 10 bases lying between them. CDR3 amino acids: CASSRDRTEAFF. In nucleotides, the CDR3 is TGTGCCAGCAGTAGAGACAGGACTGAAGCTTTCTTT.